The 5 T cell receptor beta chains below come from one sample, sequenced in a study of T cell repertoires in cytomegalovirus infection. TCRdb itself ran the reads through MiXCR, one entry per CDR3 protein. There are hundreds of thousands of distinct CDR3 sequences in the sample; 6.5% occur only once, and around 6.9% lies in the top ten. Sequenced material: PBMCs. The receptors were gathered from a human donor in good health (CMV status not recorded). Some clones in this sample may be carry-over from other donors' samples.

This clonotype appeared many times. The rearrangement joins TRBV6-1 to TRBJ2-1; 7 bases are a match to TRBD1. Germline V gives CDR1 MNHNS, CDR2 SASEGT. The CDR3 covers 14 residues. Trimming removed 2 bases from V and 7 bases from J; junction bases left unmatched: 5. The CDR3 loop reads CASSETRGRNEQFF. In DNA form, the CDR3 reads TGTGCCAGCAGTGAAACGAGGGGGCGGAATGAGCAGTTCTTC.

This clonotype was picked up many times. This chain links TRBV7-2 with TRBJ2-3; 8 nucleotides align to TRBD1. The CDR3 contains 16 residues. The V gene's germline CDR1 is SGHTA and CDR2 FQGNSA. The V and J ends lost 0 bases and 4 bases, in that order; junction bases with no gene match: 6. CDR3 region: CASSLATGGSADTQYF. The CDR3 DNA reads as TGTGCCAGCAGCTTAGCAACAGGGGGGAGCGCAGATACGCAGTATTTT.

Many counts were recorded for this clonotype. The chain carries TRBV7-9 and TRBJ1-3; D unclear. This CDR3 spans 16 amino acids. The V gene's germline CDR1 is SEHNR and CDR2 FQNEAQ (reference sequence). V was clipped by 4 bases and J by 4 bases, with 17 bases between them. Written as DNA, the CDR3 is TGTGCCAGCAGCTCATCCCCGGAGGTGGGAGGAAACACCATATATTTT. Its protein is CASSSSPEVGGNTIYF.

This clonotype was recorded a few times. V and J are TRBV24-1 and TRBJ2-1, with D hard to call. Germline V gene data show CDR1 as KGHDR and CDR2 as SFDVKD. Between the trimmed V and J ends, which lost 6 bases and 7 bases, there was a span of 18 bases. This CDR3 region has 15 residues. The DNA of the CDR3 is TGTGCCACCAGTAGCCCGGGTAGGTCTTATAATGAGCAGTTCTTC. This translates into CATSSPGRSYNEQFF.

This clonotype was recorded at least ten times. The gene calls are TRBV14 and TRBJ1-2, with a tentative D call TRBD1 (6 bases). The germline gives CDR1 SGHDN, CDR2 FVKESK. V was shortened by 0 bases and J by 4 bases, with 9 bases between the two germline ends. The CDR3 extends over 14 amino acids. CDR3 residues: CASSQEGGAYGYTF. CDR3 nucleotide sequence: TGTGCCAGCAGCCAAGAAGGGGGAGCCTATGGCTACACCTTC. Supplemented by reference TRBV14 and TRBJ1-2, the full variable domain reads EAGVTQFPSHSVIEKGQTVTLRCDPISGHDNLYWYRRVMGKEIKFLLHFVKESKQDESGMPNNRFLAERTGGTYSTLKVQPAELEDSGVYFCASSQEGGAYGYTFGSGTRLTVV.